The 7 T cell receptor beta chains below were found in one sample sequenced in a study of blood T cell repertoires in COVID-19. Clones were read by immunoSEQ multiplex PCR, and TCRdb kept only the in-frame ones, dropping some. Here the sample spans roughly 84,000 clones, roughly 80% being singletons. The source material was peripheral blood. The receptors were gathered from a woman aged 50 to 60 with acute or convalescent COVID-19.

The rearrangement uses TRBV11-2 and TRBJ2-1, with TRBD1 matching 8 bases. The J segment lost 7 bases and the V segment lost 2 bases, leaving 4 bases of the junction unmatched. The CDR3 covers 14 residues. The germline V gene has CDR1 SGHAT and CDR2 FQNNGV. The CDR3 region is CASSLRQGRNEQFF. In nucleotides, the CDR3 is TGTGCCAGCAGCTTACGACAGGGGCGAAATGAGCAGTTCTTC.

The V gene is TRBV28, the J gene TRBJ1-2; D is unclear. Trimming took 7 bases from V and 8 from J, leaving 14 bases between them. CDR3 length equals 12 residues. The germline gives CDR1 MDHEN, CDR2 SYDVKM. This chain's CDR3 is CASNQREAGYTF. The DNA for the CDR3 is TGTGCCAGCAATCAACGGGAGGCGGGCTACACCTTC.

The gene calls are TRBV6-5 and TRBJ2-3; perhaps TRBD2 as D (5 bases). V lost 6 bases and J lost 1, with 14 bases in between. The CDR3 has 15 amino acids. CDR1 MNHEY and CDR2 SVGAGI come from the germline V gene. CDR3 residues: CASSHVAGGTDTQYF. CDR3 coding DNA: TGTGCCAGCAGCCACGTAGCCGGGGGCACAGATACGCAGTATTTT.

The rearrangement links TRBV11-1 to TRBJ1-6; tentative D call: TRBD1 (5 bases). The germline gives CDR1 SGHAT, CDR2 FQDESV (reference sequence). V was trimmed by 2 bases and J by 10 bases, leaving 18 bases between them. CDR3 length: 16 amino acids. This CDR3 reads CASSLSVSGGESPLHF. Here the CDR3 DNA reads TGTGCCAGCAGCTTATCGGTATCTGGGGGGGAGTCACCCCTCCACTTT.

This chain connects TRBV5-4 to TRBJ1-4; 8 bases agree with TRBD1. The CDR3 sequence is 14 residues long. CDR1 and CDR2 from the germline V gene are SGHNT and YYREEE (reference sequence). The V segment lost 3 bases and the J segment 4 bases; nucleotides outside the gene matches: 2. The CDR3 is CASSSQGVNEKLFF. The CDR3 region has the DNA TGTGCCAGCAGCTCACAGGGGGTTAATGAAAAACTGTTTTTT.

This clone is a singleton in its sample. The chain is built from TRBV30 and TRBJ2-5; TRBD2 matches at 9 bases. The germline V gene encodes CDR1 GTSNPN and CDR2 SVGIG (reference sequence). J was trimmed by 4 bases and V by 5 bases; bases with no gene match: 14. The CDR3 has 16 residues. The CDR3 reads CAWSSWGGGAGETQYF. CDR3 in DNA: TGTGCCTGGTCCTCTTGGGGCGGGGGGGCTGGAGAGACCCAGTACTTC. The variable domain in full, completed from reference TRBV30 and TRBJ2-5, reads SQTIHQWPATLVQPVGSPLSLECTVEGTSNPNLYWYRQAAGRGLQLLFYSVGIGQISSEVPQNLSASRPQDRQFILSSKKLLLSDSGFYLCAWSSWGGGAGETQYFGPGTRLLVL.

The rearrangement links TRBV30 to TRBJ1-5; D gene unclear. Germline assignment: CDR1 GTSNPN and CDR2 SVGIG (reference sequence). This CDR3 region has 13 residues. Trimming took off 0 bases at V and 3 bases at J, with 6 bases between the two ends. The CDR3 nucleotides read TGTGCCTGGAGTGTAGACAACAATCAGCCCCAGCATTTT. The encoded protein is CAWSVDNNQPQHF.